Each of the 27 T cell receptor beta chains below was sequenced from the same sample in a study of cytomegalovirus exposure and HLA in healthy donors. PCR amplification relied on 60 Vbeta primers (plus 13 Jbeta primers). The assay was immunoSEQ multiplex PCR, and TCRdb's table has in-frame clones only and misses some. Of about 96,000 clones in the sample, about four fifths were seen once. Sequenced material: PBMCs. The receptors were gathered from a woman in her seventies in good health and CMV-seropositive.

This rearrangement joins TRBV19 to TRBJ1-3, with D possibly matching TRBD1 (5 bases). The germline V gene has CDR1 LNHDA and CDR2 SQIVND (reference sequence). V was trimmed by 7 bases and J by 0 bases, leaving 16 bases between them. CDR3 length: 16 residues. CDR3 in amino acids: CASTPRGGLSGNTIYF. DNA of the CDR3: TGTGCCAGTACCCCACGCGGGGGTCTCTCTGGAAACACCATATATTTT.

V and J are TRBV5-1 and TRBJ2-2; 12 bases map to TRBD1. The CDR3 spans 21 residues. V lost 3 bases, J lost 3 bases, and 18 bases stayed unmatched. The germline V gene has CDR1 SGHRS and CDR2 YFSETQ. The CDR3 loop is CASSSLYGGQGAQSHTGELFF. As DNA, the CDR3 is TGCGCCAGCAGCTCCCTCTATGGGGGACAGGGGGCCCAATCTCACACCGGGGAGCTGTTTTTT.

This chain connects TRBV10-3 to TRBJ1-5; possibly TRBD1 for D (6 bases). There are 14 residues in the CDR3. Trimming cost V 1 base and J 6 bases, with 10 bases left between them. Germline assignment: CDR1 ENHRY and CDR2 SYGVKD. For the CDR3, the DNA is TGTGCCATCAGTGAGTACAGGGTGGGTCAGCCCCAGCATTTT. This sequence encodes CAISEYRVGQPQHF.

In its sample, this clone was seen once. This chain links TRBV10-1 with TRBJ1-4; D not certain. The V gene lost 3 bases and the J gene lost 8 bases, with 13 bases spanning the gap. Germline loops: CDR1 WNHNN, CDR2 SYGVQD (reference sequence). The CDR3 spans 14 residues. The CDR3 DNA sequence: TGCGCCAGCAGTGAAGATTTAAGCCGGGAAAAACTGTTTTTT. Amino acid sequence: CASSEDLSREKLFF.

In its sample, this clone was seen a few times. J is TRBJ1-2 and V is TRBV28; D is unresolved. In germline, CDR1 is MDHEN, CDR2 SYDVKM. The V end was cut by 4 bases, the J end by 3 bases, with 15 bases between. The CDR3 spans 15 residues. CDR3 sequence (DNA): TGTGCCAGCAGTTCGCTTCTTCGGTGGTACTATGGCTACACCTTC. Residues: CASSSLLRWYYGYTF.

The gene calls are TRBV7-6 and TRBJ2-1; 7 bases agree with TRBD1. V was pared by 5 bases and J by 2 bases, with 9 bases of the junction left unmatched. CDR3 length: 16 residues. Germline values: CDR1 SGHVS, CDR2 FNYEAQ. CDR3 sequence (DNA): TGTGCCAGCAGCCCCTCACGGGACAGAACCTACAATGAGCAGTTCTTC. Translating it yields CASSPSRDRTYNEQFF.

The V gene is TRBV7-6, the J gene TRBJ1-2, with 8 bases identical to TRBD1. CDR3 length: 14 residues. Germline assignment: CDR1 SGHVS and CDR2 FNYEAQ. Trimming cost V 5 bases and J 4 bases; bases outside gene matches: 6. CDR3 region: CASSPRQGSYGYTF. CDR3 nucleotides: TGTGCCAGCAGCCCGAGACAGGGGAGCTATGGCTACACCTTC. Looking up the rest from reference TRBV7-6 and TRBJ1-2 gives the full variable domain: GAGVSQSPRYKVTKRGQDVALRCDPISGHVSLYWYRQALGQGPEFLTYFNYEAQQDKSGLPNDRFSAERPEGSISTLTIQRTEQRDSAMYRCASSPRQGSYGYTFGSGTRLTVV.

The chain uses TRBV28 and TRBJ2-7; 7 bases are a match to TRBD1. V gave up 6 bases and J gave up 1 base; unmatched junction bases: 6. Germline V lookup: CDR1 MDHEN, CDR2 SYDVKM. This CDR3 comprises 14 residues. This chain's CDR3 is CASSDRQGSYEQYF. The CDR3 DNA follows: TGTGCCAGCAGCGATCGACAGGGTTCCTACGAGCAGTACTTC.

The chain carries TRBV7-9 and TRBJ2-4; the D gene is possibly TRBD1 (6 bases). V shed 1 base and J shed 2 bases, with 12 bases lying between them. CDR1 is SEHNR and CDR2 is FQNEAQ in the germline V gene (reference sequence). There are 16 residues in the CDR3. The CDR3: CASSLEETGTKNIQYF. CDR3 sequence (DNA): TGTGCCAGCAGCTTAGAAGAAACAGGGACCAAAAACATTCAGTACTTC. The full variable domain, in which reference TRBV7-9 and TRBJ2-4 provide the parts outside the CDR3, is DTGVSQNPRHKITKRGQNVTFRCDPISEHNRLYWYRQTLGQGPEFLTYFQNEAQLEKSRLLSDRFSAERPKGSFSTLEIQRTEQGDSAMYLCASSLEETGTKNIQYFGAGTRLSVL.

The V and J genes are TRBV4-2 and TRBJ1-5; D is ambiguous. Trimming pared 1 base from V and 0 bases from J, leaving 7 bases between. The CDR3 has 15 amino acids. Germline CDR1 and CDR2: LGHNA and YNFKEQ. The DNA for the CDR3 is TGTGCCAGCAGCCAAGGCAGTTATAGCAATCAGCCCCAGCATTTT. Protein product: CASSQGSYSNQPQHF.

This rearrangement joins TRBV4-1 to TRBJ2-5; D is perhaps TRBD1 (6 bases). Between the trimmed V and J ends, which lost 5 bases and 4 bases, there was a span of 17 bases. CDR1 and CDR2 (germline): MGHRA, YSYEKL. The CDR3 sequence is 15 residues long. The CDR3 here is CASSDKQGQGETQYF. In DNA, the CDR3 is TGCGCCAGCAGCGACAAGCAGGGGCAGGGAGAGACCCAGTACTTC.

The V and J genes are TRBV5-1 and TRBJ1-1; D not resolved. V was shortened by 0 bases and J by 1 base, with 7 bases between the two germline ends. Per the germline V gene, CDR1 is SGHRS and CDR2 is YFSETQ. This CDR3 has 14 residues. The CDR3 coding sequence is TGCGCCAGCAGCTTGGCCGGAGGGAACACTGAAGCTTTCTTT. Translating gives CASSLAGGNTEAFF. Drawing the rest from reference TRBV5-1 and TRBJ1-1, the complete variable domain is KAGVTQTPRYLIKTRGQQVTLSCSPISGHRSVSWYQQTPGQGLQFLFEYFSETQRNKGNFPGRFSGRQFSNSRSEMNVSTLELGDSALYLCASSLAGGNTEAFFGQGTRLTVV.

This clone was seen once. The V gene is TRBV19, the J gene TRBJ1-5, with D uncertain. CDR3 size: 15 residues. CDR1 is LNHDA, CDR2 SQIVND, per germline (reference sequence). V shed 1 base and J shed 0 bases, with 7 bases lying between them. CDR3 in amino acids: CASSIGHFSNQPQHF. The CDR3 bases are TGTGCCAGTAGTATAGGTCACTTTAGCAATCAGCCCCAGCATTTT.

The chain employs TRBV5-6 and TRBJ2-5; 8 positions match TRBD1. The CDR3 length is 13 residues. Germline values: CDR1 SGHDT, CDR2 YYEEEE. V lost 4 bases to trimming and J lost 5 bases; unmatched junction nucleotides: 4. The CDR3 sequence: CASSKDRVETQYF. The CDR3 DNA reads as TGTGCCAGCAGCAAGGACAGGGTGGAGACCCAGTACTTC. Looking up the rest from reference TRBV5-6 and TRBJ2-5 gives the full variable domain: DAGVTQSPTHLIKTRGQQVTLRCSPKSGHDTVSWYQQALGQGPQFIFQYYEEEERQRGNFPDRFSGHQFPNYSSELNVNALLLGDSALYLCASSKDRVETQYFGPGTRLLVL.

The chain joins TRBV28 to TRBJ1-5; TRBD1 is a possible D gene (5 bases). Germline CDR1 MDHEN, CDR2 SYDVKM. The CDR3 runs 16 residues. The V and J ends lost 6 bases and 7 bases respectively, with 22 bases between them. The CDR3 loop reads CASSPPGGGPRQPQHF. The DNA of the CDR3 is TGTGCCAGCAGCCCACCCGGGGGAGGGCCGCGGCAGCCCCAGCATTTT.

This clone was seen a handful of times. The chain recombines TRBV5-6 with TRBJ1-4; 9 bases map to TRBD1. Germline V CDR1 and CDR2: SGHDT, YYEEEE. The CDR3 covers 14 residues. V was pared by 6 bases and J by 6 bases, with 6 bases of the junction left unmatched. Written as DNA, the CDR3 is TGTGCCAGCATCCGACAGGGGGGGGATGAAAAACTGTTTTTT. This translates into CASIRQGGDEKLFF.

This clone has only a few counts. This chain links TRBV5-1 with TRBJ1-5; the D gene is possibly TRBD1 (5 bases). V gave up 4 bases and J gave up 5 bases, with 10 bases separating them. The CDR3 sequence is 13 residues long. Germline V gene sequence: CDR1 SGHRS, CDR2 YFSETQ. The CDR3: CASSLGGDQPQHF. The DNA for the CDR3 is TGCGCCAGCAGCCTTGGGGGGGATCAGCCCCAGCATTTT. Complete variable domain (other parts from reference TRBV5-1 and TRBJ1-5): KAGVTQTPRYLIKTRGQQVTLSCSPISGHRSVSWYQQTPGQGLQFLFEYFSETQRNKGNFPGRFSGRQFSNSRSEMNVSTLELGDSALYLCASSLGGDQPQHFGDGTRLSIL.

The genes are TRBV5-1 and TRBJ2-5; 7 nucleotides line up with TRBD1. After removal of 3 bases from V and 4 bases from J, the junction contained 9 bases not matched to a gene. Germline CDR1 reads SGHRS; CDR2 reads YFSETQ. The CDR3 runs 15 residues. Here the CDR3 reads CASSSDRAVRETQYF. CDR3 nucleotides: TGCGCCAGCAGCTCCGACAGGGCGGTGCGAGAGACCCAGTACTTC.

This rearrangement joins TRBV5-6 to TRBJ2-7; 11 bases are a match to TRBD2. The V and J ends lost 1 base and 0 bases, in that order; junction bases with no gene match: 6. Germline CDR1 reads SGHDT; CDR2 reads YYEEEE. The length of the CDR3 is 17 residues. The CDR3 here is CASSLLLAGGSSYEQYF. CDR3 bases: TGTGCCAGCAGCTTGCTGCTAGCGGGGGGAAGCTCCTACGAGCAGTACTTC.

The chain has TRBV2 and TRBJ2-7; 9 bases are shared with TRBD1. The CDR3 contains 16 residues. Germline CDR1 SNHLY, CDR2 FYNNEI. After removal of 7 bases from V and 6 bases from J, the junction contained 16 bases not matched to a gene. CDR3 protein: CASTKIAAGQGGEQYF. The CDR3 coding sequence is TGTGCCAGCACTAAAATCGCGGCGGGACAGGGCGGCGAGCAGTACTTC. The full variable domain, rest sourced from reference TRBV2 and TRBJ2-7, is EPEVTQTPSHQVTQMGQEVILRCVPISNHLYFYWYRQILGQKVEFLVSFYNNEISEKSEIFDDQFSVERPDGSNFTLKIRSTKLEDSAMYFCASTKIAAGQGGEQYFGPGTRLTVT.

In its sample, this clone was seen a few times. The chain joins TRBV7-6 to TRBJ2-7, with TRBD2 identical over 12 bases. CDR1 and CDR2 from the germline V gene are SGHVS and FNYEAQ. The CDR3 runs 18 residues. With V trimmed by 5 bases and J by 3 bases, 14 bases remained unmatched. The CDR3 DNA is TGTGCCAGCAGCGCGCTCCCGGCTAGCGGGGGGGTAAGCTACGAGCAGTACTTC. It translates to CASSALPASGGVSYEQYF.

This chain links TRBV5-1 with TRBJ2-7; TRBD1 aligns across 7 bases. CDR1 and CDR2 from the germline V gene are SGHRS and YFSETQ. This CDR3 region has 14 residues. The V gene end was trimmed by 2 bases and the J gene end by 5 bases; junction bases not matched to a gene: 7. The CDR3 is CASSFTGQRNEQYF. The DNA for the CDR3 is TGCGCCAGCAGCTTTACGGGACAGAGGAACGAGCAGTACTTC.

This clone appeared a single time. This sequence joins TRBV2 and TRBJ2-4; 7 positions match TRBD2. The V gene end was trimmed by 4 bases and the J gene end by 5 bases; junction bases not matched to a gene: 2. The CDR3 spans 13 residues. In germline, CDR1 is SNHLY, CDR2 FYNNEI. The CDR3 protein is CASSARGENIQYF. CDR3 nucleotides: TGTGCCAGCAGTGCTCGGGGGGAAAACATTCAGTACTTC. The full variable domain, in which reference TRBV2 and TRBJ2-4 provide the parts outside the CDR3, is EPEVTQTPSHQVTQMGQEVILRCVPISNHLYFYWYRQILGQKVEFLVSFYNNEISEKSEIFDDQFSVERPDGSNFTLKIRSTKLEDSAMYFCASSARGENIQYFGAGTRLSVL.

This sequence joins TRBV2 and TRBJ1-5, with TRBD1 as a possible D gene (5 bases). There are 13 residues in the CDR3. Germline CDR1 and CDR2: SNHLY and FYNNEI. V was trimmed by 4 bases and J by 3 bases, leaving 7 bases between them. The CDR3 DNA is TGTGCCAGCAGTGTGACAGTCAATCAGCCCCAGCATTTT. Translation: CASSVTVNQPQHF.

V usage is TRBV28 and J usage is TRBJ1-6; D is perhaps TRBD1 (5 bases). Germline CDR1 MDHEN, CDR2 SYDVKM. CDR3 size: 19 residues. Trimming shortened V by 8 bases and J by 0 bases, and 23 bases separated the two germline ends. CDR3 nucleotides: TGTGCCAGCCGGTTCAGGGCCGCTCTGACGAGCTCCTATAATTCACCCCTCCACTTT. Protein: CASRFRAALTSSYNSPLHF.

The CDR3 reads CASKVAGAYEQYF. The CDR3 DNA reads TGTGCCAGCAAAGTAGCGGGGGCCTACGAGCAGTACTTC. This chain connects TRBV6-5 to TRBJ2-5; 9 bases map to TRBD2. The better agreement between TRBJ2-7 and the DNA end casts doubt on the J call. Germline V gene lookup returns CDR1 MNHEY and CDR2 SVGAGI. This CDR3 region has 13 residues.

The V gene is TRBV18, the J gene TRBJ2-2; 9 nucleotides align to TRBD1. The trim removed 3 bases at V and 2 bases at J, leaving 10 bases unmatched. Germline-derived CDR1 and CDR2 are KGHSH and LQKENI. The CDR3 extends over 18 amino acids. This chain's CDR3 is CASSPPGQGVLNTGELFF. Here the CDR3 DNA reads TGTGCCAGCTCACCCCCGGGACAGGGTGTCCTCAACACCGGGGAGCTGTTTTTT.